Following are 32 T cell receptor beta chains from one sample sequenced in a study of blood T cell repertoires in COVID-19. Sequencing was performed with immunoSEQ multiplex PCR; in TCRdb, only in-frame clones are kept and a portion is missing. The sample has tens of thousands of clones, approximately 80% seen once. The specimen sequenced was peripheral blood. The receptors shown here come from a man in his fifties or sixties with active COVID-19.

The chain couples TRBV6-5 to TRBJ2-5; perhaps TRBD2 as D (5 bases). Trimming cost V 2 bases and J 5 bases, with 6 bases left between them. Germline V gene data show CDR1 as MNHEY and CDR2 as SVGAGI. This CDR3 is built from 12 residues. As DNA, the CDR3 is TGTGCCAGCAGTTACCCGGGGGAGACCCAGTACTTC. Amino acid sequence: CASSYPGETQYF.

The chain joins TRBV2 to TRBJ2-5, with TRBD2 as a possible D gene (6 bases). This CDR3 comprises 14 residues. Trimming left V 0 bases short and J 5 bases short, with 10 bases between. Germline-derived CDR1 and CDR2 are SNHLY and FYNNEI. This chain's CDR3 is CASSEALREETQYF. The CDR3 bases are TGTGCCAGCAGTGAAGCGCTTCGGGAGGAGACCCAGTACTTC.

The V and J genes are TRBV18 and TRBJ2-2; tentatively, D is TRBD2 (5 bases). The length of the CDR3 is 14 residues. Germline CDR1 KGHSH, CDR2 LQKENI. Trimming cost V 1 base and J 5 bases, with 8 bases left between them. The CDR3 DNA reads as TGTGCCAGCTCACCACAGGAGGAGACCGGGGAGCTGTTTTTT. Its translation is CASSPQEETGELFF.

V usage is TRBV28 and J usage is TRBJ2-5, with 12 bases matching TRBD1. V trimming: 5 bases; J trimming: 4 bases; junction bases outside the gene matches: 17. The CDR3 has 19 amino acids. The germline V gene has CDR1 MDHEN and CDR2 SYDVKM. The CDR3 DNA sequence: TGTGCCAGCAGTCCCTTTAAAGGGACAGGGGGCTTGGTGGGAGAGACCCAGTACTTC. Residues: CASSPFKGTGGLVGETQYF.

The CDR3 is CASGGRGRSETQYF. DNA for the CDR3: TGTGCCAGCGGGGGACGCGGGAGATCAGAGACCCAGTACTTC. The chain has TRBV2 and TRBJ2-5, with TRBD2 matching 7 bases. V shed 8 bases and J 4 bases; nucleotides not matched to a gene: 10. In germline, CDR1 is SNHLY, CDR2 FYNNEI. CDR3 size: 14 residues.

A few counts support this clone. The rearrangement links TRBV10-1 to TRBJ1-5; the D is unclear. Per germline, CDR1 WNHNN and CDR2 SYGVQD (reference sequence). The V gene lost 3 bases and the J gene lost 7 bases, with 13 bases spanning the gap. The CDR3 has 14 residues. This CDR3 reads CASSDPEGVQPQHF. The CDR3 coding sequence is TGCGCCAGCAGTGATCCGGAGGGAGTGCAGCCCCAGCATTTT.

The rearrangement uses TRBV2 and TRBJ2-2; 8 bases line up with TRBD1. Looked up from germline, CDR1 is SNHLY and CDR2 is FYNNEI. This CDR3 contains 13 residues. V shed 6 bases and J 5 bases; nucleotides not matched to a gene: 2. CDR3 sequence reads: CASRTGETGELFF. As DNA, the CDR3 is TGTGCCAGCAGGACAGGGGAGACCGGGGAGCTGTTTTTT.

The CDR3 nucleotides read TGTGCCTGGAGTGTGTTGGGGGGGAGGACTGAAGCTTTCTTT. Its translation is CAWSVLGGRTEAFF. The rearrangement joins TRBV30 to TRBJ1-1, with D perhaps TRBD1 (5 bases). The germline V gene has CDR1 GTSNPN and CDR2 SVGIG (reference sequence). V was clipped by 0 bases and J by 5 bases, with 13 bases between them. The CDR3 contains 14 residues. The entire variable domain, with the rest obtained from reference TRBV30 and TRBJ1-1, is as follows: SQTIHQWPATLVQPVGSPLSLECTVEGTSNPNLYWYRQAAGRGLQLLFYSVGIGQISSEVPQNLSASRPQDRQFILSSKKLLLSDSGFYLCAWSVLGGRTEAFFGQGTRLTVV.

CDR3 sequence: CASGSGAPAAFF. The CDR3 DNA reads as TGTGCTAGTGGAAGCGGGGCGCCGGCAGCTTTCTTT. J is TRBJ1-1 and V is TRBV12-5, with D perhaps matching TRBD1 (5 bases). Germline loops: CDR1 LGHNT, CDR2 FRNRAP. The CDR3 has 12 amino acids. V gave up 6 bases and J gave up 10 bases, with 15 bases separating them.

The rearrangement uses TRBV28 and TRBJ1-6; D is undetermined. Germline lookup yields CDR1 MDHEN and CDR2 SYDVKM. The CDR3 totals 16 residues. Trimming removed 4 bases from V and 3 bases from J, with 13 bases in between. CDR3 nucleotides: TGTGCCAGCAGTTCCATCGACATTATCTATAATTCACCCCTCCACTTT. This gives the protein CASSSIDIIYNSPLHF. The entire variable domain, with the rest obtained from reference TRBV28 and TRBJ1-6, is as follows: DVKVTQSSRYLVKRTGEKVFLECVQDMDHENMFWYRQDPGLGLRLIYFSYDVKMKEKGDIPEGYSVSREKKERFSLILESASTNQTSMYLCASSSIDIIYNSPLHFGNGTRLTVT.

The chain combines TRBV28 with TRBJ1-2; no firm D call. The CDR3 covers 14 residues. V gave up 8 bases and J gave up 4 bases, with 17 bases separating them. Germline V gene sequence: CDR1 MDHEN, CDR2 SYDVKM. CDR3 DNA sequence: TGTGCCAGCGCCCCATCCGGGCGGGTCTATGGCTACACCTTC. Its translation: CASAPSGRVYGYTF.

CDR3 DNA: TGTGCCAGCAGCCTCCGCCCTGGAGGAGGGGAGACCCAGTACTTC. Translated: CASSLRPGGGETQYF. The gene calls are TRBV7-3 and TRBJ2-5; possibly TRBD2 for D (6 bases). The germline gives CDR1 SGHTA, CDR2 FQGTGA. Trimming took 5 bases from V and 5 from J, leaving 18 bases between them. The CDR3 is 15 residues long.

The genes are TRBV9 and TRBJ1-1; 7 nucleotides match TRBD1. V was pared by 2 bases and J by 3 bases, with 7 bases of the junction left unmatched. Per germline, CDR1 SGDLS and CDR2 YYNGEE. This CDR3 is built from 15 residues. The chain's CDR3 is CASSVVDRAHTEAFF. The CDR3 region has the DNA TGTGCCAGCAGCGTTGTAGACAGGGCACACACTGAAGCTTTCTTT. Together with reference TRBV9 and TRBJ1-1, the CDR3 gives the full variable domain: DSGVTQTPKHLITATGQRVTLRCSPRSGDLSVYWYQQSLDQGLQFLIQYYNGEERAKGNILERFSAQQFPDLHSELNLSSLELGDSALYFCASSVVDRAHTEAFFGQGTRLTVV.

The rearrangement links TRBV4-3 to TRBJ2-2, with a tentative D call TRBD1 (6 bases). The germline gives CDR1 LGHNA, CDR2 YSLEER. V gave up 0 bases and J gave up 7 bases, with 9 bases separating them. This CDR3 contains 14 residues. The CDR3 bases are TGCGCCAGCAGCCAAGATCAGGGGATCGGGGAGCTGTTTTTT. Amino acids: CASSQDQGIGELFF.

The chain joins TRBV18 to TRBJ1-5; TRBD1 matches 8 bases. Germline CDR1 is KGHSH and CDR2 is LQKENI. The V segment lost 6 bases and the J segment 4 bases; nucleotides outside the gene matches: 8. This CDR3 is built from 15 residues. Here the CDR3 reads CASSLIGQGNQPQHF. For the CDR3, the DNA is TGTGCCAGCTCCCTCATAGGACAGGGAAATCAGCCCCAGCATTTT.

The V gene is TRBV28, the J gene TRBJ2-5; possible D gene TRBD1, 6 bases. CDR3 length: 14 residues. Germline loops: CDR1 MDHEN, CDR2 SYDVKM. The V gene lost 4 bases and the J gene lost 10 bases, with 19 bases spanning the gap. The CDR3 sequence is CASSSPGHTLGQYF. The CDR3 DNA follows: TGTGCCAGCAGTTCCCCGGGACATACCTTGGGCCAGTACTTC.

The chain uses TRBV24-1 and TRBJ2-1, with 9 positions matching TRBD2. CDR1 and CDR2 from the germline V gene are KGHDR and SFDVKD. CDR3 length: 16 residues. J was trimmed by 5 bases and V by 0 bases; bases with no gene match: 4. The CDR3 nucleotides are TGTGCCACCAGTGATTTGCAAGCGGGAGGCCACAATGAGCAGTTCTTC. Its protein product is CATSDLQAGGHNEQFF.

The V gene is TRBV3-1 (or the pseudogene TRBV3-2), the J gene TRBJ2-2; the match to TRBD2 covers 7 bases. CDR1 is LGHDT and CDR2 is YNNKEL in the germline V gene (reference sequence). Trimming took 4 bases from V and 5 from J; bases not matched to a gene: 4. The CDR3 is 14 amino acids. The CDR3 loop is CASSRGTKTGELFF. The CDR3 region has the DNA TGTGCCAGCAGCCGCGGGACTAAAACCGGGGAGCTGTTTTTT.

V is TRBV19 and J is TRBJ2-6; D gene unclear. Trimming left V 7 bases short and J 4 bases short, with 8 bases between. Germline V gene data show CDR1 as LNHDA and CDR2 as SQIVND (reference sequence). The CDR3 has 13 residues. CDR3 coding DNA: TGTGCCAGTACCCTTGCGGGGGCCAACGTCCTGACTTTC. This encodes CASTLAGANVLTF.

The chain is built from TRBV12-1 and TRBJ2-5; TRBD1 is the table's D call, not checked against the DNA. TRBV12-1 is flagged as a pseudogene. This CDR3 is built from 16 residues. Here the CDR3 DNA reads TGTGCCAGCAGCCCCGGTGGACAGGGGGTGACGGAGACCCAGTACTTC. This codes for CASSPGGQGVTETQYF.

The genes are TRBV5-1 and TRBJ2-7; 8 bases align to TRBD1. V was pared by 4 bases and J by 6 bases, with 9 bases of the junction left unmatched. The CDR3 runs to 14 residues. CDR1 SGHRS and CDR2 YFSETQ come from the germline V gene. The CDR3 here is CASSAIQTGGEQYF. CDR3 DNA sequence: TGCGCCAGCAGCGCTATCCAAACAGGGGGCGAGCAGTACTTC.

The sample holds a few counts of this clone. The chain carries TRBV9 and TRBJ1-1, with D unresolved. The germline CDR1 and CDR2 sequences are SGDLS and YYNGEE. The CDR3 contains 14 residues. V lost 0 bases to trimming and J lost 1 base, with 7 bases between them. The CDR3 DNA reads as TGTGCCAGCAGCGTAGTTTACGGGAACACTGAAGCTTTCTTT. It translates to CASSVVYGNTEAFF.

As DNA, the CDR3 is TGTGCCAGCAGTTCCGGACAGGGGGTCTATGGCTACACCTTC. Its protein product is CASSSGQGVYGYTF. The chain carries TRBV28 and TRBJ1-2; 10 positions agree with TRBD1. V was pared by 4 bases and J by 4 bases, with 3 bases of the junction left unmatched. The CDR3 is made up of 14 amino acids. The germline CDR1 and CDR2 sequences are MDHEN and SYDVKM.

The CDR3 DNA reads as TGTGCCAGCAGTTTACCCCAGTCTAAACTGTTTTTT. Translating gives CASSLPQSKLFF. The chain combines TRBV28 with TRBJ1-4; no clear D. Germline V lookup: CDR1 MDHEN, CDR2 SYDVKM. Trimming pared 2 bases from V and 11 bases from J, leaving 9 bases between. The length of the CDR3 is 12 residues. Full variable domain (rest looked up from reference TRBV28 and TRBJ1-4): DVKVTQSSRYLVKRTGEKVFLECVQDMDHENMFWYRQDPGLGLRLIYFSYDVKMKEKGDIPEGYSVSREKKERFSLILESASTNQTSMYLCASSLPQSKLFFGSGTQLSVL.

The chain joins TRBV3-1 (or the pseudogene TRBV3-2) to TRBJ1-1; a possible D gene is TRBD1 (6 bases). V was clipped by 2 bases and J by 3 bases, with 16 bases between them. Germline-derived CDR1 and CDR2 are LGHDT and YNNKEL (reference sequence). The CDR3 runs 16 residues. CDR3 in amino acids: CASSQPRGTWDTEAFF. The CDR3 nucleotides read TGTGCCAGCAGCCAACCGAGAGGGACATGGGACACTGAAGCTTTCTTT.

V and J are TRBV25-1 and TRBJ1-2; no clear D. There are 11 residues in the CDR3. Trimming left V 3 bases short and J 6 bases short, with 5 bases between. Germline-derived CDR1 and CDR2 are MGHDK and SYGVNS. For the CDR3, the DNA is TGTGCCAGCAGTGACGGTCATGGCTACACCTTC. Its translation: CASSDGHGYTF.

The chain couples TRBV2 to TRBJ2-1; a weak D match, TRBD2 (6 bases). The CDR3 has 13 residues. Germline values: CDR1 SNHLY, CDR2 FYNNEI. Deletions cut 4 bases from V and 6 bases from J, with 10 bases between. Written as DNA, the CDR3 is TGTGCCAGCAGTGTCGTGGAGGGCAATGAGCAGTTCTTC. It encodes CASSVVEGNEQFF.

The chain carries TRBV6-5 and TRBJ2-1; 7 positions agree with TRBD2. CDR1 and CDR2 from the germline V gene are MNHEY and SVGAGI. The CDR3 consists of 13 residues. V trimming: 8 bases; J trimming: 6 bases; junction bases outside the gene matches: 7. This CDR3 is CASGFLAVNEQFF. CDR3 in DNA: TGTGCCAGCGGTTTTCTAGCGGTCAATGAGCAGTTCTTC.

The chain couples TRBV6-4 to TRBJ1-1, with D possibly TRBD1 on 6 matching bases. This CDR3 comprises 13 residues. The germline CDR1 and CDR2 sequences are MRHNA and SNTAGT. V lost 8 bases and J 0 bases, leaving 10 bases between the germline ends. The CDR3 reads CASSGQMNTEAFF. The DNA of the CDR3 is TGTGCCAGCTCTGGACAGATGAACACTGAAGCTTTCTTT.

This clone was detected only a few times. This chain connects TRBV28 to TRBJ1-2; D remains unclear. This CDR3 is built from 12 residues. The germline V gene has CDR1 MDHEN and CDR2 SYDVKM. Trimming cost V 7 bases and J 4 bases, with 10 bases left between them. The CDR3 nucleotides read TGTGCCAGCACACCGCGAAGCTATGGCTACACCTTC. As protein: CASTPRSYGYTF.

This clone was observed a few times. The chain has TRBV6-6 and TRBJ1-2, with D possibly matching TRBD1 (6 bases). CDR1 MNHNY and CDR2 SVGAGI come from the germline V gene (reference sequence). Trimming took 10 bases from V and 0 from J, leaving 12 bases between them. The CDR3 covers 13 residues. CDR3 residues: CATTDRSNYGYTF. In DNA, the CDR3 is TGTGCCACCACTGACAGGTCTAACTATGGCTACACCTTC.

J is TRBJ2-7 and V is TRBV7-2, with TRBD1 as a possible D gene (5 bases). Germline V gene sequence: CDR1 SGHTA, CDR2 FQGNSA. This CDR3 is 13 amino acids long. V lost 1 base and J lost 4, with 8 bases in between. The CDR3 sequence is CASSLEGWYEQYF. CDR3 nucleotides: TGTGCCAGCAGCTTAGAGGGGTGGTACGAGCAGTACTTC.